The 8 T cell receptor beta chains reported below all come from one sample, sequenced in a study of blood T cell repertoires in COVID-19. Assay used: immunoSEQ multiplex PCR; TCRdb lists only in-frame clones, some missing. The profile covers roughly 10,000 clones, with 90% appearing a single time and around 10% taken by the ten largest. The specimen sequenced was peripheral blood. The receptors come from a human donor in a cohort sampled during active COVID-19.

The V gene is TRBV6-4, the J gene TRBJ2-1; D is uncertain. Trimming shortened V by 6 bases and J by 0 bases, and 12 bases separated the two germline ends. CDR3 size: 15 residues. CDR1 is MRHNA and CDR2 is SNTAGT in the germline V gene. The CDR3 protein is CASSPVWASYNEQFF. The DNA of the CDR3 is TGTGCCAGCAGCCCCGTGTGGGCCTCCTACAATGAGCAGTTCTTC.

The chain has TRBV5-4 and TRBJ2-7, with 8 bases lining up with TRBD1. Germline assignment: CDR1 SGHNT and CDR2 YYREEE (reference sequence). V shed 4 bases and J 2 bases; nucleotides not matched to a gene: 8. CDR3 size: 15 residues. CDR3 sequence: CASSPGQGVTYEQYF. The CDR3 region has the DNA TGTGCCAGCAGCCCCGGACAGGGAGTCACCTACGAGCAGTACTTC. The variable domain in full, with the rest retrieved from reference TRBV5-4 and TRBJ2-7, is ETGVTQSPTHLIKTRGQQVTLRCSSQSGHNTVSWYQQALGQGPQFIFQYYREEENGRGNFPPRFSGLQFPNYSSELNVNALELDDSALYLCASSPGQGVTYEQYFGPGTRLTVT.

The gene calls are TRBV15 and TRBJ1-5; D ambiguous. The germline gives CDR1 LNHNV, CDR2 YYDKDF (reference sequence). V was clipped by 3 bases and J by 7 bases, with 13 bases between them. CDR3 size: 14 residues. CDR3 amino acids: CATSSGGSGQPQHF. CDR3 sequence (DNA): TGTGCCACCAGCAGCGGCGGGTCTGGCCAGCCCCAGCATTTT.

The chain joins TRBV11-2 to TRBJ1-6; possible D gene TRBD1, 6 bases. This CDR3 spans 14 amino acids. Germline V gene lookup returns CDR1 SGHAT and CDR2 FQNNGV. V dropped 6 bases and J dropped 7 bases, with 13 bases sitting between them. CDR3 nucleotides: TGTGCCAGCAGTTCTCGGCAGGGGAATTCACCCCTCCACTTT. Its protein product is CASSSRQGNSPLHF.

This CDR3 is CASSPFGLAGRPQETQYF. The CDR3 DNA follows: TGTGCCAGCAGCCCTTTCGGGCTAGCGGGGCGGCCGCAAGAGACCCAGTACTTC. This sequence joins TRBV7-2 and TRBJ2-5; 9 nucleotides agree with TRBD2. The germline gives CDR1 SGHTA, CDR2 FQGNSA. Unmatched junction bases numbered 15, after V lost 5 bases and J lost 2 bases. This CDR3 is 18 amino acids long.

CDR3 amino acids: CASSPLFEAGARNYGYTF. In DNA form, the CDR3 reads TGTGCCAGCAGCCCGCTTTTCGAAGCAGGGGCGAGGAACTATGGCTACACCTTC. The chain recombines TRBV11-3 with TRBJ1-2; D possibly corresponds to TRBD1 (6 bases). Germline V gene data show CDR1 as SGHNT and CDR2 as YENEEA. Trimming removed 5 bases at V and 2 bases at J, with 24 bases between. The CDR3 is 18 amino acids.

The CDR3 sequence is CASSSLRTVTYEQYF. The CDR3 DNA reads TGTGCCAGCAGCTCCTTACGGACTGTTACCTACGAGCAGTACTTC. This chain joins TRBV6-5 and TRBJ2-7, with a weak D call TRBD2 (5 bases). This CDR3 has 15 residues. CDR1 and CDR2 from the germline V gene are MNHEY and SVGAGI. The V end was cut by 6 bases, the J end by 2 bases, with 17 bases between.

V usage is TRBV4-1 and J usage is TRBJ2-3; tentative D call: TRBD1 (5 bases). Germline CDR1 MGHRA, CDR2 YSYEKL. The length of the CDR3 is 16 residues. The germline V and J ends were trimmed by 0 bases and 0 bases, with 10 bases remaining between them. The CDR3 sequence: CASSQEAGPSTDTQYF. DNA for the CDR3: TGCGCCAGCAGCCAAGAGGCAGGGCCTAGCACAGATACGCAGTATTTT.